The 29 T cell receptor beta chains presented below share a single source sample, sequenced in a study of shared clonotypes between healthy human individuals. Libraries were prepared by immunoSEQ multiplex PCR; TCRdb keeps only in-frame clonotypes and omits some of them. The sample holds some 1.5 million clones; 98% are singletons and the top ten take about 0.45%. The sample comprised naive CD4+ T cells sorted from blood. Noted subset: CD45RA+ positively selected. These receptors were taken from a man in his thirties or forties in good health.

The chain recombines TRBV7-8 with TRBJ2-7, with 9 bases lining up with TRBD1. The CDR3 has 13 amino acids. The germline CDR1 and CDR2 sequences are SGHVS and FQNEAQ. The V segment lost 3 bases and the J segment 6 bases; nucleotides outside the gene matches: 3. This chain's CDR3 is CASSFNRGREQYF. Written as DNA, the CDR3 is TGTGCCAGCAGCTTTAACAGGGGGCGCGAGCAGTACTTC.

The chain has TRBV6-1 and TRBJ2-1, with 7 bases aligning to TRBD2. Trimming at V came to 2 bases and at J to 2 bases, leaving 3 bases not matched to a gene. Looked up from germline, CDR1 is MNHNS and CDR2 is SASEGT. The CDR3 extends over 15 amino acids. CDR3 sequence reads: CASSELLATYNEQFF. In DNA form, the CDR3 reads TGTGCCAGCAGTGAATTACTAGCGACCTACAATGAGCAGTTCTTC.

The rearrangement uses TRBV4-1 and TRBJ2-2; possible D gene TRBD1, 7 bases. This CDR3 is built from 16 residues. V lost 0 bases, J lost 3 bases, and 11 bases lay in between. Looked up from germline, CDR1 is MGHRA and CDR2 is YSYEKL. This chain's CDR3 is CASSQEPGGYTGELFF. As DNA, the CDR3 is TGCGCCAGCAGCCAAGAGCCAGGGGGGTACACCGGGGAGCTGTTTTTT.

Concerning this clone itself: The same CDR3 arises from other DNA sequences in this sample as well. The V gene is TRBV11-2, the J gene TRBJ2-1, with TRBD1 matching 7 bases. The V segment lost 5 bases and the J segment 4 bases; nucleotides outside the gene matches: 5. CDR3 length equals 14 residues. From germline, CDR1 is SGHAT and CDR2 FQNNGV. The CDR3 is CASSLRDSYNEQFF. The CDR3 nucleotides read TGTGCCAGCAGCCTCCGGGACAGTTACAATGAGCAGTTCTTC.

The chain uses TRBV2 and TRBJ1-3, with TRBD1 as a possible D gene (5 bases). Trimming left V 6 bases short and J 2 bases short, with 8 bases between. Germline CDR1 is SNHLY and CDR2 is FYNNEI. The length of the CDR3 is 13 residues. The CDR3 nucleotides read TGTGCCAGCAGAGGACAACCTGGAAACACCATATATTTT. Its protein product is CASRGQPGNTIYF.

This chain connects TRBV7-6 to TRBJ2-4; 8 bases map to TRBD1. The CDR3 sequence is 17 residues long. The germline V gene has CDR1 SGHVS and CDR2 FNYEAQ. V shed 8 bases, J shed 7 bases, and the junction held 19 bases outside the gene matches. In nucleotides, the CDR3 is TGTGCCAGCTCCCCCCCGATGGACAGGGCGGATTGGAACATTCAGTACTTC. Translated: CASSPPMDRADWNIQYF.

The J gene is TRBJ1-1, the V gene TRBV19; possible D gene TRBD1, 5 bases. V gave up 10 bases and J gave up 8 bases, with 14 bases separating them. CDR3 length: 11 residues. CDR1 and CDR2 (germline): LNHDA, SQIVND (reference sequence). In nucleotides, the CDR3 is TGTGCCACCCGGAGAGGGGCAGAAGCTTTCTTT. This gives the protein CATRRGAEAFF.

J is TRBJ2-1 and V is TRBV10-3; either TRBD1 or TRBD2 may fit D (5 bases each). This CDR3 is built from 13 residues. Trimming took 10 bases from V and 2 from J, leaving 12 bases between them. Germline V CDR1 and CDR2: ENHRY, SYGVKD. CDR3: CATGTGTYNEQFF. DNA of the CDR3: TGTGCCACCGGGACCGGGACCTACAATGAGCAGTTCTTC.

This clone was seen just once. The sample holds other DNA sequences that translate to the same CDR3. V usage is TRBV7-9 and J usage is TRBJ2-7, with TRBD2 matching over 9 bases. The germline V gene has CDR1 SEHNR and CDR2 FQNEAQ (reference sequence). CDR3 length: 14 residues. With V trimmed by 3 bases and J by 2 bases, 2 bases remained unmatched. The CDR3 DNA reads TGTGCCAGCAGCTTTCTAGCGGGGCCCTACGAGCAGTACTTC. It codes for CASSFLAGPYEQYF.

To note about this clone: Other DNA sequences in this specimen translate into the identical CDR3. The rearrangement joins TRBV5-1 to TRBJ2-1; 13 bases agree with TRBD2. This CDR3 has 15 amino acids. J gave up 5 bases and V 2 bases, and 1 base lay outside the gene matches. The germline V gene has CDR1 SGHRS and CDR2 YFSETQ. This CDR3 is CASSLGLAGDNEQFF. CDR3 DNA sequence: TGCGCCAGCAGCTTAGGACTAGCGGGGGACAATGAGCAGTTCTTC.

The chain combines TRBV5-6 with TRBJ2-1; possibly TRBD2 for D (5 bases). Trimming pared 4 bases from V and 5 bases from J, leaving 13 bases between. The CDR3 consists of 14 residues. Germline CDR1 and CDR2: SGHDT and YYEEEE. CDR3 region: CASSRVARDNEQFF. For the CDR3, the DNA is TGTGCCAGCAGCCGTGTGGCGAGGGACAATGAGCAGTTCTTC.

Details on this clone: Other nucleotide sequences from this sample produce the same CDR3. This chain links TRBV11-2 with TRBJ2-7; TRBD1 agrees at 7 bases. With V trimmed by 1 base and J by 3 bases, 3 bases remained unmatched. The CDR3 contains 14 residues. Germline V gives CDR1 SGHAT, CDR2 FQNNGV. CDR3 nucleotides: TGTGCCAGCAGCTTAGTGGCAGGGGGCTACGAGCAGTACTTC. Its translation: CASSLVAGGYEQYF.

The chain employs TRBV7-2 and TRBJ2-5; possible D gene TRBD2, 5 bases. Germline V gene data show CDR1 as SGHTA and CDR2 as FQGNSA. The CDR3 spans 14 residues. The V end was cut by 1 base, the J end by 5 bases, with 11 bases between. The CDR3 nucleotides are TGTGCCAGCAGCTTAGAACGGGGATCGGAGACCCAGTACTTC. Protein sequence: CASSLERGSETQYF.

The CDR3 coding sequence is TGTGCCAGCAGCTCCACCGGGACAGGGGATTCACCCCTCCACTTT. Protein sequence: CASSSTGTGDSPLHF. The rearrangement links TRBV7-2 to TRBJ1-6; 10 nucleotides match TRBD1. Germline CDR1 SGHTA, CDR2 FQGNSA. V lost 4 bases, J lost 8 bases, and 5 bases stayed unmatched. The CDR3 contains 15 residues.

V gene TRBV5-1 combines with J gene TRBJ1-4; no clear D gene. The CDR3 is 11 residues long. The germline V gene encodes CDR1 SGHRS and CDR2 YFSETQ. Trimming left V 2 bases short and J 4 bases short, with 0 bases between. The CDR3 DNA reads TGCGCCAGCAGCTTTAATGAAAAACTGTTTTTT. Encoded protein: CASSFNEKLFF.

V usage is TRBV7-9 and J usage is TRBJ1-2, with D hard to call. V was clipped by 3 bases and J by 5 bases, with 16 bases between them. Germline assignment: CDR1 SEHNR and CDR2 FQNEAQ (reference sequence). The CDR3 has 15 residues. CDR3 protein: CASSFSGRPTYGYTF. Here the CDR3 DNA reads TGTGCCAGCAGCTTCTCTGGGCGGCCCACATATGGCTACACCTTC.

This rearrangement joins TRBV5-5 to TRBJ2-1, with TRBD2 matching 10 bases. Germline CDR1 and CDR2: SGHKS and YYEKEE (reference sequence). With V trimmed by 4 bases and J by 2 bases, 3 bases remained unmatched. This CDR3 spans 15 amino acids. The CDR3 coding sequence is TGTGCCAGCAGCACAAGCGGGAGGGCCTACAATGAGCAGTTCTTC. The encoded protein is CASSTSGRAYNEQFF.

V is TRBV28 and J is TRBJ2-1; 8 bases fit TRBD2. Losses at the gene ends were 7 bases for V and 5 bases for J; bases not matched to a gene: 7. CDR3 length equals 14 residues. The germline gives CDR1 MDHEN, CDR2 SYDVKM. The CDR3 sequence: CASIGLAFDNEQFF. The DNA of the CDR3 is TGTGCCAGCATCGGACTAGCTTTCGACAATGAGCAGTTCTTC. Full variable domain (missing parts from reference TRBV28 and TRBJ2-1): DVKVTQSSRYLVKRTGEKVFLECVQDMDHENMFWYRQDPGLGLRLIYFSYDVKMKEKGDIPEGYSVSREKKERFSLILESASTNQTSMYLCASIGLAFDNEQFFGPGTRLTVL.

The rearrangement joins TRBV6-6 to TRBJ2-7; D call uncertain. The germline V gene encodes CDR1 MNHNY and CDR2 SVGAGI (reference sequence). The length of the CDR3 is 12 residues. Deletions cut 6 bases from V and 3 bases from J, with 9 bases between. The CDR3 region is CASSRTDYEQYF. CDR3 sequence (DNA): TGTGCCAGCAGCCGGACGGACTACGAGCAGTACTTC.

The J gene is TRBJ1-4, the V gene TRBV25-1, with D uncertain. The germline V gene encodes CDR1 MGHDK and CDR2 SYGVNS. The CDR3 loop spans 15 amino acids. V dropped 1 base and J dropped 0 bases, with 6 bases sitting between them. CDR3 in amino acids: CASSEFETTNEKLFF. As DNA, the CDR3 is TGTGCCAGCAGTGAATTCGAGACAACTAATGAAAAACTGTTTTTT.

The CDR3 DNA reads as TGTGCCAGCAGTTTTTCAGAGGGTCAGCCCCAGCATTTT. Amino acid sequence: CASSFSEGQPQHF. J is TRBJ1-5 and V is TRBV28; no clear D gene. Trimming shortened V by 3 bases and J by 6 bases, and 9 bases separated the two germline ends. CDR1 is MDHEN, CDR2 SYDVKM, per germline. The CDR3 has 13 residues.

Written as DNA, the CDR3 is TGTGCCATCAGTGTAAACGGGGGTTACAATGAGCAGTTCTTC. Its translation: CAISVNGGYNEQFF. The chain has TRBV10-3 and TRBJ2-1; a weak D match, TRBD2 (6 bases). The CDR3 contains 14 residues. Trimming shortened V by 4 bases and J by 4 bases, and 11 bases separated the two germline ends. Germline loops: CDR1 ENHRY, CDR2 SYGVKD.

The CDR3 region has the DNA TGTGCCAGCAGCCCGGGTCCTGACGATGAGCAGTTCTTC. Protein sequence: CASSPGPDDEQFF. The V gene is TRBV5-4, the J gene TRBJ2-1; D is undetermined. Germline V gene lookup returns CDR1 SGHNT and CDR2 YYREEE (reference sequence). This CDR3 has 13 residues. Trimming left V 4 bases short and J 8 bases short, with 13 bases between.

The V gene is TRBV29-1, the J gene TRBJ2-3; TRBD2 matches at 7 bases. V lost 6 bases to trimming and J lost 3 bases; unmatched junction nucleotides: 6. Per germline, CDR1 SQVTM and CDR2 ANQGSEA. This CDR3 spans 13 amino acids. The CDR3 loop is CSVWGGSTDTQYF. For the CDR3, the DNA is TGCAGCGTCTGGGGGGGTTCTACAGATACGCAGTATTTT.

The chain uses TRBV11-2 and TRBJ2-3, with D unresolved. The CDR3 covers 14 residues. Trimming shortened V by 5 bases and J by 6 bases, and 15 bases separated the two germline ends. CDR1 is SGHAT, CDR2 FQNNGV, per germline. CDR3 DNA sequence: TGTGCCAGCAGCCTTAGTAGGTTCGCGGATACGCAGTATTTT. This sequence encodes CASSLSRFADTQYF.

The chain employs TRBV5-4 and TRBJ1-3; 8 nucleotides line up with TRBD1. J was trimmed by 4 bases and V by 5 bases; bases with no gene match: 5. Germline V gene data show CDR1 as SGHNT and CDR2 as YYREEE (reference sequence). The CDR3 extends over 14 amino acids. The CDR3 sequence: CASRRTGSGNTIYF. The DNA for the CDR3 is TGTGCCAGCAGGCGGACAGGGTCCGGAAACACCATATATTTT. Based on the CDR3 plus reference TRBV5-4 and TRBJ1-3, the full variable domain is ETGVTQSPTHLIKTRGQQVTLRCSSQSGHNTVSWYQQALGQGPQFIFQYYREEENGRGNFPPRFSGLQFPNYSSELNVNALELDDSALYLCASRRTGSGNTIYFGEGSWLTVV.

The chain recombines TRBV7-2 with TRBJ2-7; 12 nucleotides agree with TRBD2. The V gene end was trimmed by 4 bases and the J gene end by 0 bases; junction bases not matched to a gene: 13. The CDR3 is made up of 19 amino acids. Germline V gene sequence: CDR1 SGHTA, CDR2 FQGNSA. DNA of the CDR3: TGTGCCAGCAGCTCCTCACGTTGGACTAGCGGGATAGGCTCCTACGAGCAGTACTTC. Translated: CASSSSRWTSGIGSYEQYF.

The V and J genes are TRBV11-2 and TRBJ2-7, with D tentatively TRBD2 (6 bases). This CDR3 is built from 16 residues. Between the trimmed V and J ends, which lost 5 bases and 3 bases, there was a span of 20 bases. Germline CDR1 SGHAT, CDR2 FQNNGV. CDR3 amino acids: CASSPVRGLDYYEQYF. Written as DNA, the CDR3 is TGTGCCAGCAGCCCGGTCCGGGGACTGGACTACTACGAGCAGTACTTC.

The chain couples TRBV11-2 to TRBJ2-6; 8 bases line up with TRBD1. In germline, CDR1 is SGHAT, CDR2 FQNNGV. J gave up 0 bases and V 7 bases, and 14 bases lay outside the gene matches. The CDR3 has 19 amino acids. This CDR3 is CASTIKPGQAFSGANVLTF. CDR3 bases: TGTGCCAGCACCATTAAACCGGGACAGGCTTTCTCTGGGGCCAACGTCCTGACTTTC. Filled out from reference TRBV11-2 and TRBJ2-6, the complete variable domain reads EAGVAQSPRYKIIEKRQSVAFWCNPISGHATLYWYQQILGQGPKLLIQFQNNGVVDDSQLPKDRFSAERLKGVDSTLKIQPAKLEDSAVYLCASTIKPGQAFSGANVLTFGAGSRLTVL.